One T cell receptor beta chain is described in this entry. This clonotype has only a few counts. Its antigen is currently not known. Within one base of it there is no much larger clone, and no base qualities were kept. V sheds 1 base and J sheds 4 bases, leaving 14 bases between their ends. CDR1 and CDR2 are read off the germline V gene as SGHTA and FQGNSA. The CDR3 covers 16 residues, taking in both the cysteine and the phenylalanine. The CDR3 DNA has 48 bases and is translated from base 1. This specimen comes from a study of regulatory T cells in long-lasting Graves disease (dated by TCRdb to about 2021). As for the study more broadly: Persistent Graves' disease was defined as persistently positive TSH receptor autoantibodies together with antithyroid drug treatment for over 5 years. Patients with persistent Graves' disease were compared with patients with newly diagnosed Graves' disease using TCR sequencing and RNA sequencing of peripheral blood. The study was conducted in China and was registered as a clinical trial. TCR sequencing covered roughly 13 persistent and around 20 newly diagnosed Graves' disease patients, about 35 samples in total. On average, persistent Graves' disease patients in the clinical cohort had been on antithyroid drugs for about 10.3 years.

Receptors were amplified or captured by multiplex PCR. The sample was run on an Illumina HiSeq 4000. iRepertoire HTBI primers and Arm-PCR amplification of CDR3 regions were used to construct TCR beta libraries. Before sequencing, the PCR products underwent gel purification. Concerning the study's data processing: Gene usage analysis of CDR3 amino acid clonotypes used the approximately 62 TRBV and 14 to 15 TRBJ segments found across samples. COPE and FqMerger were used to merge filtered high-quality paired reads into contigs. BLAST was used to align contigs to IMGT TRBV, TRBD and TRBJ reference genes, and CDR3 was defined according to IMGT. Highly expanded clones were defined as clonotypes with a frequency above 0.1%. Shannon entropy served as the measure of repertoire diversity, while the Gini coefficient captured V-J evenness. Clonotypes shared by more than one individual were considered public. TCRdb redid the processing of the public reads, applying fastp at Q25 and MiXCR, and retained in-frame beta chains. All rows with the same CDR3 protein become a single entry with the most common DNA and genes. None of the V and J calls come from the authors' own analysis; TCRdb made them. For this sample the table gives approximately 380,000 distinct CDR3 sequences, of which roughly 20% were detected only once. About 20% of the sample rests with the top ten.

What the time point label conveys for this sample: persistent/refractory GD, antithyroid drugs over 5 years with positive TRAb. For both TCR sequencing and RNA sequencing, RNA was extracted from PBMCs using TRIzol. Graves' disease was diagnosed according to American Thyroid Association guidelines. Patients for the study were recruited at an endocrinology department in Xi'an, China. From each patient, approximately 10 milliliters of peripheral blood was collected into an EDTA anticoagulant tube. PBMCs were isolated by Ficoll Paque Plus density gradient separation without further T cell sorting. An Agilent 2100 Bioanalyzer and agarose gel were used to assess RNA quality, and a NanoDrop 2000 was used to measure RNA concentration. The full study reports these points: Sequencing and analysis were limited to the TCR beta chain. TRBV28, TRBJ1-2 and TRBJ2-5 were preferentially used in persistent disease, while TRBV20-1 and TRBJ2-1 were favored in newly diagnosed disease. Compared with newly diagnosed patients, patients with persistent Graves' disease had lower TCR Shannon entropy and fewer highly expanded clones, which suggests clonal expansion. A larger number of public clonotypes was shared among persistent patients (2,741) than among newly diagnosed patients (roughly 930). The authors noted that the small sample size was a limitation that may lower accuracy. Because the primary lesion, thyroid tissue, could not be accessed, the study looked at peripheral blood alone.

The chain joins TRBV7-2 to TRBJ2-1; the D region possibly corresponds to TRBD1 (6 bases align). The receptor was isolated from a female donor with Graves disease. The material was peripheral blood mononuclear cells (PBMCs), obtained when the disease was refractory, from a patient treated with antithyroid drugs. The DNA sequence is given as TGTGCCAGCAGCTTAGAGGCCCAGGGGCGGTACAATGAGCAGTTCTTC. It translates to CASSLEAQGRYNEQFF. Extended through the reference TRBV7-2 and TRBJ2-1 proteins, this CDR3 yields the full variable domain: GAGVSQSPSNKVTEKGKDVELRCDPISGHTALYWYRQSLGQGLEFLIYFQGNSAPDKSGLPSDRFSAERTGGSVSTLTIQRTQQEDSAVYLCASSLEAQGRYNEQFFGPGTRLTVL.